Below, 9 T cell receptor beta chains from the same sample are listed, as sequenced in a study of shared clonotypes between healthy human individuals. TCRdb keeps only in-frame clones here, not all; method: immunoSEQ multiplex PCR. Seen here are approximately 1.4 million clones, 95% to 99% observed once, and the top ten hold 0.4% to 0.55%. Material for sequencing was naive CD4+ T cells sorted from blood. Subset: CD45RA+ positively selected. The source of these receptors is a man between 25 and 39 years old in good health.

This clone was counted once. This sequence joins TRBV13 and TRBJ2-5, with D perhaps assigned TRBD1 or TRBD2 (6 bases each). Looked up from germline, CDR1 is PRHDT and CDR2 is FYEKMQ (reference sequence). Trimming cost V 5 bases and J 2 bases, with 18 bases left between them. The CDR3 covers 16 residues. DNA for the CDR3: TGTGCCAGCAGCGCTTGGGGGGCTCAGCCACAAGAGACCCAGTACTTC. Protein sequence: CASSAWGAQPQETQYF.

This chain connects TRBV27 to TRBJ2-7; D remains unclear. CDR1 and CDR2 from the germline V gene are MNHEY and SMNVEV (reference sequence). Trimming removed 3 bases at V and 0 bases at J, with 15 bases between. CDR3 length: 16 residues. The CDR3 DNA is TGTGCCAGCAGTTTGATAGTTCCAACTGACTCCTACGAGCAGTACTTC. Protein sequence: CASSLIVPTDSYEQYF.

The genes are TRBV25-1 and TRBJ2-7; D may be TRBD1 (6 bases). Germline V gene sequence: CDR1 MGHDK, CDR2 SYGVNS. The V end lost 8 bases, the J end lost 5 bases, and 16 bases lay between the germline ends. The CDR3 length is 13 residues. CDR3 sequence reads: CASAPPGAHEQYF. The DNA of the CDR3 is TGTGCCAGCGCCCCCCCAGGGGCCCACGAGCAGTACTTC.

Turning to this clone: This sample also contains other DNA sequences that code for the same CDR3. This chain joins TRBV5-1 and TRBJ2-7; TRBD1 might be the D (6 bases). V was shortened by 5 bases and J by 0 bases, with 15 bases between the two germline ends. CDR1 and CDR2 from the germline V gene are SGHRS and YFSETQ. This CDR3 spans 15 amino acids. The CDR3 is CASSPRQGSSYEQYF. CDR3 coding DNA: TGCGCCAGCAGTCCGCGTCAGGGGAGCTCCTACGAGCAGTACTTC. Full variable domain (missing parts from reference TRBV5-1 and TRBJ2-7): KAGVTQTPRYLIKTRGQQVTLSCSPISGHRSVSWYQQTPGQGLQFLFEYFSETQRNKGNFPGRFSGRQFSNSRSEMNVSTLELGDSALYLCASSPRQGSSYEQYFGPGTRLTVT.

Points on this clone: At one boundary the junction diverges from the germline segment, which might be a read error. The chain is built from TRBV7-9 and TRBJ2-7; 7 bases align to TRBD1. The germline CDR1 and CDR2 sequences are SEHNR and FQNEAQ (reference sequence). The CDR3 consists of 14 residues. The chain's CDR3 is CASSLGGTVTPEDF. CDR3 in DNA: TGTGCCAGCAGCTTAGGTGGGACAGTAACTCCGGAGGATTTC.

CDR3 sequence: CASSDFQGRRFYNEQFF. The CDR3, as DNA: TGTGCCAGCAGTGATTTTCAGGGGCGCAGGTTCTACAATGAGCAGTTCTTC. The V gene is TRBV25-1, the J gene TRBJ2-1; perhaps TRBD1 as D (6 bases). The germline V and J ends were trimmed by 3 bases and 3 bases, with 18 bases remaining between them. Germline loops: CDR1 MGHDK, CDR2 SYGVNS. The CDR3 length is 17 residues.

This clone was detected only a few times. Additional DNA sequences in this sample encode the identical CDR3. This chain links TRBV5-1 with TRBJ2-5; the match to TRBD1 covers 9 bases. CDR1 is SGHRS and CDR2 is YFSETQ in the germline V gene. The CDR3 is 15 amino acids. V shed 0 bases, J shed 2 bases, and the junction held 2 bases outside the gene matches. CDR3 region: CASSLGDRDQETQYF. CDR3 in DNA: TGCGCCAGCAGCTTGGGGGACAGGGATCAAGAGACCCAGTACTTC.

V usage is TRBV28 and J usage is TRBJ1-5, with D maybe TRBD1 (5 bases). The CDR3 extends over 17 amino acids. Trimming shortened V by 2 bases and J by 3 bases, and 17 bases separated the two germline ends. Germline CDR1 is MDHEN and CDR2 is SYDVKM. The CDR3 loop reads CASSLRGGHGTNQPQHF. The CDR3 nucleotides are TGTGCCAGCAGTTTACGGGGCGGCCATGGGACCAATCAGCCCCAGCATTTT.

The V gene is TRBV5-1, the J gene TRBJ2-5, with 9 bases identical to TRBD2. V lost 4 bases, J lost 5 bases, and 12 bases stayed unmatched. The CDR3 sequence is 16 residues long. Germline CDR1 and CDR2: SGHRS and YFSETQ. CDR3: CASSIPLAGVEETQYF. DNA of the CDR3: TGCGCCAGCAGCATTCCCTTAGCGGGAGTAGAGGAGACCCAGTACTTC.